A selection of T cell receptor beta chains follows, all from one sample in a study of T cell changes during pregnancy in multiple sclerosis. This table comes from immunoSEQ multiplex PCR, and its TCRdb copy is limited to in-frame clones, with some not included. The top ten hold roughly 4% of the sample, which has about 46,000 clones, 90% to 95% seen once. The sample was CD8+ T cells from peripheral blood mononuclear cells, taken in the first trimester of pregnancy. The receptors here all came from a female donor with multiple sclerosis, enrolled in a pregnancy study. CDR3s leave out the opening cysteine and the closing phenylalanine or tryptophan. The D gene is left open where the match is weak.

D gene	V gene	CDR3 protein
NA	TRBV4-2	ASSQGIEVYNQPQH
NA	TRBV10-3	AISEGIGATNEKLF
NA	TRBV4-2	ASSQAAGLHEQY
NA	TRBV4-3	ASSIYRQETQY
NA	TRBV13	ASSFQTGTVYEQY
NA	TRBV7-9	ASSFPPIGSVTEQF
TRBD2	TRBV4-1	ASSQDQSGGSYEQY
TRBD1	TRBV30	AWMGQLGEKLF
NA	TRBV21-1	ASSNSPGREGAPGCGYNEQF
TRBD1	TRBV7-9	ASSLGQGTGDTEAF
TRBD2	TRBV29-1	SVEGGRVYNEQF
TRBD1	TRBV4-2	ASSQTGTGDYQPQH
TRBD1	TRBV5-1	ASSSIDREHNEQF
TRBD1	TRBV2	ASSLTGLYQPQH
TRBD1	TRBV19	ASSTRGPGTEAF
TRBD1	TRBV11-2	ASSHGQGFYNEQF
NA	TRBV5-8	ASSWSRGTSTDTQY
TRBD1	TRBV7-9	ASSPDRGPKINQPQH
TRBD1	TRBV10-1	ASSRPTGLYGYT
NA	TRBV10-3	AIRSTGYGYT
TRBD1	TRBV4-1	ASSQVWDRGRPGELF
TRBD2	TRBV9	ASSASGGSTDTQY
TRBD1	TRBV25-1	ASSERGTGIGYT
TRBD1	TRBV27	ASRRGQSNEKLF
TRBD1	TRBV7-7	ASSLQRRQGVEGYEQY